What follows describes a single TCR beta chain. The target of this receptor is not known. No quality values exist for individual bases; no much larger clone is one base distant. This entry comes from a study of cytomegalovirus exposure and HLA in healthy donors (dated by TCRdb to about 2017). Describing the broader study: In an earlier analysis of fewer than 750 of the donors, approximately 260 Gb of sequence data and 100 million or so unique TCR beta sequences from 180 million or so T cells were reported. Four to six DR-DQ haplotypes were handled as single units for association and clustering because linkage in the cohort was strong. In an earlier analysis of a few hundred of the donors, high-throughput TCR beta sequencing was used to judge whether each TCR beta V gene segment behaved as functional or pseudogenic. Typing coverage varied by locus: roughly 620-640 donors for A, B, C, DRB1 and DQB1; approximately 500 for DQA1; approximately 570 for DPA1; fewer than 480 for DPB1. A later genetic analysis took genome-wide SNP genotypes for about 55% of the 666 donors and used that subset as a discovery cohort. Alongside the repertoire data, information on donor age, sex, ethnicity and CMV serostatus was compiled. The T cell repertoires of 666 subjects were profiled by immunosequencing and related to cytomegalovirus serostatus. Across approximately 400 genotyped donors of the cohort, an average of approximately 240,000 unique TCR beta nucleotide sequences per donor were sequenced, and roughly a sixth of those sequences were non-productive. The aim of the study was to test whether cataloging public T cell receptors could identify signatures of past pathogen exposure. Approximately 300 gigabases of sequencing data and approximately 85 million unique TCR sequences were included in an early release covering 550 to 650 HLA-typed donors. To study patterns of TCR occurrence, a later analysis re-analyzed previously published TCR beta repertoires from more than 550 donors and added high-resolution HLA genotyping. A separate validation cohort of approximately 130 different subjects was used in addition to the 666-subject first cohort. Rather than using new phenotypic data, the later analysis identified candidate immune exposures from TCR beta sequences and from how often those sequences occurred across donors. To predict cytomegalovirus infection status, the study combined high-throughput TCR immunosequencing, statistical association of individual TCRs with disease status, and machine learning. Both class I and class II loci were covered by HLA typing, at four-digit resolution. Every discovery cohort repertoire had been produced on one sequencing platform. Among the roughly 370 genotyped donors, roughly 80% belonged to the genetic ancestry cluster associated with self-reported Caucasian donors. Overall study results and their limits: Most TCR sequences were observed very rarely across donors, whereas some public TCRs were present in many individuals. V-gene and J-gene trimming of TCR beta chains was associated with a missense DCLRE1C variant in a later genetic analysis, and the association was replicated in an independent cohort. Linkage disequilibrium might explain the correlated functional status among segregating V segments, but an unknown experimental factor could not be excluded. Sequencing depth was assumed to be roughly uniform across donors in the presence/absence analyses, though that assumption may not hold. Because counts were too low, more than 15 rarely observed V segments, including chromosome 9 orphons, were left out of the earlier analysis of 500 to 750 of the donors. Several of the top co-occurrence clusters appeared to be linked to parvovirus B19, influenza, CMV and Epstein-Barr virus, according to a later analysis. In a later analysis, TCR association rates were found to vary across HLA loci, with the most associated TCRs seen for DRB1 alleles and the fewest for HLA-C alleles. Compared with equally common non-associated chains, HLA-associated TCR beta chains in a later analysis were more clonally expanded and had lower generation probabilities. For the cohort, immune exposure information was limited to CMV serostatus. The study listed 150 to 200 TCR beta chains as associated with cytomegalovirus. According to a later genetic analysis, donors in an Asian-associated ancestry cluster had fewer N-insertions in productive TCRs than the approximately 700-donor mean. In a later analysis, some 17,000 TCR beta sequences were associated with specific HLA alleles at a false discovery rate of 0.05. Because HLA typing was missing for some donors at each locus, association tests included only the typed subset. The sequencing pipeline was judged likely to have produced a cluster of highly shared sequence variants as a technical artifact. When HLA alleles, especially DR and DQ, strongly co-occurred, TCR associations were difficult to assign to individual alleles. The classifier was reported to diagnose cytomegalovirus status with high specificity and sensitivity in both the original cohort and the validation cohort. Broadly in line with IMGT annotations, most TCR beta V segments showed up in productive rearrangements about 87% or about 30% of the time in an earlier analysis of several hundred of the donors. A further reported finding was that TCR beta sequences accurately predicted the HLA-A and HLA-B alleles for most subjects in the first cohort. A few of the identified cytomegalovirus-associated TCR beta chains were confirmed in vitro to be specific for cytomegalovirus antigens. In this cohort, only TCR beta chains were sequenced, and detectable features were limited by the absence of alpha or paired-chain data. It was suggested by the authors that the approach could potentially be generalized to other disease states and immunological phenotypes. Most CMV-associated TCR beta chains appeared to be HLA-restricted in a later analysis, and the HLA associations seemed to be driven largely by CMV exposure. Because the 87-base-pair reads could not distinguish some IMGT-functional V segments, including TRBV6-2 and TRBV6-3, those segments were excluded.

Relative to germline, V is missing 5 bases and J is missing 1 base, with 6 bases of the junction outside any gene match. The germline V gene sets CDR1 to SGHNT and CDR2 to YENEEA. Including the terminal cysteine and phenylalanine, the CDR3 comprises 15 residues. Here the CDR3 DNA is all that survives: 45 bases in frame from base 1. The receptor library was made with the immunoSEQ multiplex PCR assay. A mixture of 60 forward primers for TCR Vbeta segments and 13 reverse primers for TCR Jbeta segments was used in the multiplex PCR. Amplification of the CDR3 region of rearranged TCR beta genes was performed with a multiplex PCR assay on genomic DNA. On the Illumina HiSeq System, the amplified TCR beta libraries were sequenced as 87-base-pair reads. On the study's bioinformatics: Across the 500 to 750 repertoires, a later analysis counted tens of millions of unique TCR beta chains, roughly 11 million of which were shared by at least two donors. A nearest-neighbor algorithm error-corrected the raw reads and collapsed the reads into unique sequences, merging closely related sequences to remove PCR and sequencing errors. CDR3 sequences were aligned to IMGT reference sequences to assign V, D and J gene segments. Each retained sequence needed at least a six-nucleotide match to both a V gene segment and a J gene segment. A rearrangement was called productive if the CDR3 had no stop codons and remained in frame with V and J, and every other rearrangement was called non-productive. CDR3 was defined by IMGT convention, running from the second conserved V-encoded cysteine to the conserved J-encoded phenylalanine. Sequences without an unambiguous match to a single V gene segment were excluded from the earlier analysis of about 600 of the donors. In an earlier analysis of several hundred of the donors, V segments were called functional above 56.7% productive rearrangements and were called segregating when the between-donor standard deviation exceeded 5%. A statistical classification framework was developed to diagnose cytomegalovirus status using the catalog of TCR beta chain sequences. In a later analysis, V and J genes were assigned by comparing TCR nucleotide sequences against IMGT/GENE-DB human TR gene sequences. In a later analysis, CDR3 sequences and most-parsimonious VDJ recombination scenarios were assigned using the TCRdist pipeline. In a later analysis, every TCR beta chain was defined by the combination of its CDR3 amino acid sequence and its V-gene family, and reads without a unique V-gene family were dropped. A later analysis removed nearly 600 highly shared, low-generation-probability nucleotide sequences to deal with suspected cross-contamination and a sequencing artifact. A later analysis calculated a clonal expansion index for each public chain from normalized within-repertoire ranks of inferred template counts. Generation probabilities in a later analysis came from a VDJ recombination model fitted to out-of-frame rearrangements, and those results were checked against IGoR. In a later analysis, hypergeometric tests were used to score TCR-TCR, TCR-HLA and TCR-CMV co-occurrence, with a repertoire-size bias correction applied to TCR pairs. A later analysis estimated false discovery rates by permuting HLA or CMV assignments 20 times. In a later analysis, co-occurring TCRs were grouped using DBSCAN, and TCRdist sequence similarity was added for clustering within HLA-allele-positive subsets. Repertoires with fewer than 30,000 or more than 120,000 public chains were left out of co-occurrence clustering, as were five repertoires with anomalous nucleotide sharing. Not all clones reach the TCRdb copy of this immuneACCESS table, which keeps in-frame sequences only. Checked studies attribute under half of the gap to unresolved V genes and leave the rest unexplained. D and trimming come from the DNA, and the V and J calls and clone size come from that table. For this sample the table gives under 200,000 clones, of which roughly 85% were detected only once. The ten biggest clones cover approximately 0.69% of the sample.

The cohort consisted of some 670 healthy bone marrow donors. At the time of sampling, every cohort member was nominally healthy, though immune exposures that went unrecorded were likely present. The donor was CMV seronegative and was included in the group of a few hundred seronegative cohort members. A peripheral blood sample was provided by each donor, and peripheral blood mononuclear cells were used for TCR beta sequencing. The Qiagen DNeasy Blood Extraction Kit was used to extract genomic DNA from the blood cell samples. This receptor was taken from a woman aged 35 to 49 in good health and CMV-seronegative. The source material was PBMCs. Recombination joined TRBV11-3 with TRBJ2-3, and TRBD1 matches 7 of the central bases. The sequenced DNA: TGTGCCAGCAGCCCCGGACAGGACCGCACAGATACGCAGTATTTT. Its translation is CASSPGQDRTDTQYF.